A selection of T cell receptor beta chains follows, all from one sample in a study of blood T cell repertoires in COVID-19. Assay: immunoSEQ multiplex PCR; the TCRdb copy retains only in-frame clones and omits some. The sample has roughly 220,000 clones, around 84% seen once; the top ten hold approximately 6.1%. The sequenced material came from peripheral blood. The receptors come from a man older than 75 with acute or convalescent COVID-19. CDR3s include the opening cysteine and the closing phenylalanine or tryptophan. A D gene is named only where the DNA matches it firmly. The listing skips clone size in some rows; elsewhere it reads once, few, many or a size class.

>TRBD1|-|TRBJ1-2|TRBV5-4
TGTGCCAGCAGCTTGGGCGGGACAGGGCAAGGCTACACCTTC
CASSLGGTGQGYTF
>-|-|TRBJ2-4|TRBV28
TGTGCCAGCAGTTTGCCAGGGCTCACCAAAAACATTCAGTACTTC
CASSLPGLTKNIQYF
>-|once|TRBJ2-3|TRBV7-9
TGTGCCAGCAGCTTATCGCAGGTCCAAGATACGCAGTATTTT
CASSLSQVQDTQYF
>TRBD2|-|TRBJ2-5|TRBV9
TGTGCCAGCAGCGTAGGAGGGAGGGGAGGCGAGACCCAGTACTTC
CASSVGGRGGETQYF
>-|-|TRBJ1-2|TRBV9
TGTGCCAGCAGCGTGTGGTACAGGGATGGTGGCTACACCTTC
CASSVWYRDGGYTF
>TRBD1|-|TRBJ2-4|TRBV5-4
TGTGCCAGCAGCTTGTCTGCCAGGGGGCGGGAAAACATTCAGTACTTC
CASSLSARGRENIQYF
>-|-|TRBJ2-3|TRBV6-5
TGTGCCAGCACTATTGGACAAAGCACAGATACGCAGTATTTT
CASTIGQSTDTQYF
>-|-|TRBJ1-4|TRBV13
TGTGCCAGCAGCTCGGACCATCGAGGGGAAAAACTGTTTTTT
CASSSDHRGEKLFF
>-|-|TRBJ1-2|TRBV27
TGTGCCAGCAGAACCCGGGACATAGCTAACTATGGCTACACCTTC
CASRTRDIANYGYTF
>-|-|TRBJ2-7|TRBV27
TGTGCCAGTCGGGTTCTGATCTCGGGGTACATCGGCGAGCAGTACTTC
CASRVLISGYIGEQYF
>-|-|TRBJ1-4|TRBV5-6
TGTGCCAGCAGCTTGGCCACAGGGTTTAACCTTAATGAAAAACTGTTTTTT
CASSLATGFNLNEKLFF
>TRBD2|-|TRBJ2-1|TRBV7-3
TGTGCCAGCAGCTTAACAGGACTAGCGGGAGGTCAAAATGAGCAGTTCTTC
CASSLTGLAGGQNEQFF
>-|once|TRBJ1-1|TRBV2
TGTGCCAGCAGTGAAGTGAGTGGGGGGACGCAGGTTGAAGCTTTCTTT
CASSEVSGGTQVEAFF
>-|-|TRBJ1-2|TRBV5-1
TGCGCCAGCAGCTCTAGGGGGGGCTCAGACTTAGGTGGCTACACCTTC
CASSSRGGSDLGGYTF
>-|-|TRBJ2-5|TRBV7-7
TGTGCTAGCAGCTTAGGGGGGGTGGGAGAGACCCAGTACTTC
CASSLGGVGETQYF
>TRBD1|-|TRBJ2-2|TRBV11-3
TGTGCCAGCAGGTTAACAGGGGGCACCGGGGAGCTGTTTTTT
CASRLTGGTGELFF
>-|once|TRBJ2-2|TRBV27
TGTGCCAGCAGTCCCCTATTCACGCCTCTTCTAGCCGGGGAGCTGTTTTTT
CASSPLFTPLLAGELFF
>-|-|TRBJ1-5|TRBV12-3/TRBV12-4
TGTGCCAGCAGCCGGAGATGGGATCAGCCCCAGCATTTT
CASSRRWDQPQHF
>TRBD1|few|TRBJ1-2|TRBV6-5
TGTGCCAGCAGTTCGACAGGGGTTAACTATGGCTACACCTTC
CASSSTGVNYGYTF
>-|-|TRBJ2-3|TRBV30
TGTGCCTGGAGTTATAGCAGGGGGGCCACAGATACGCAGTATTTT
CAWSYSRGATDTQYF
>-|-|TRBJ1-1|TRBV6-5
TGTGCCACCCCCGGGGTGAGGATGAACACTGAAGCTTTCTTT
CATPGVRMNTEAFF
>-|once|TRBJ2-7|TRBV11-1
TGTGCCAGCAGCTTAGGGGCAGGGGCCTACGAGCAGTACTTC
CASSLGAGAYEQYF
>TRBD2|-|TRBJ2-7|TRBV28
TGTGCCAGCAGTCCGAAACTAGCGGGAGTCAACGAGCAGTACTTC
CASSPKLAGVNEQYF
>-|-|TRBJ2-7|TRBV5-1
TGCGCCAGCAGCACCGCACCAGACAGTTCCTACGAGCAGTACTTC
CASSTAPDSSYEQYF
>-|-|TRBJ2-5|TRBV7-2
TGTGCCAGCAGCTCTCTCGACGGGGTCGCCCAGTACTTC
CASSSLDGVAQYF
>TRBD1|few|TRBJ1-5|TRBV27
TGTGCCAGCAACGGGACAGGACAGTTCTATAGCAATCAGCCCCAGCATTTT
CASNGTGQFYSNQPQHF
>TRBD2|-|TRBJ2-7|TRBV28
TGTGCCAGCAGCTTAGCGGGAGCGGCTTGGGAGCAGTACTTC
CASSLAGAAWEQYF
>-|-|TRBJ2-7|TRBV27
TGTGCCAGCAGCGGAGTAGGGGCTGACGCCGAGCAGTACTTC
CASSGVGADAEQYF
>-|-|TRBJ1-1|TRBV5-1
TGCGCCAGCAGCCCCGGTATGGGCGCTGAAGCTTTCTTT
CASSPGMGAEAFF
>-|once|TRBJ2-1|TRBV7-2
TGTGCCAGCAGCTTAGATCGGCTAGCGAGCTCCTACAATGAGCAGTTCTTC
CASSLDRLASSYNEQFF
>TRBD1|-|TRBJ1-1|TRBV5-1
TGCGCCAGCAGCTCGACGGACAGGGGAGTCACTGAAGCTTTCTTT
CASSSTDRGVTEAFF
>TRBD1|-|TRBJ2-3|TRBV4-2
TGTGCCAGGAGGACAGGGGAGGAAGATACGCAGTATTTT
CARRTGEEDTQYF
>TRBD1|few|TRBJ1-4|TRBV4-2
TGTGCCAGCAGCCGCGACAGGGATAATGAAAAACTGTTTTTT
CASSRDRDNEKLFF
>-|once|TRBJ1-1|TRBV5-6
TGTGCCAGCAGCTTTCGCAGGAACACTGAAGCTTTCTTT
CASSFRRNTEAFF
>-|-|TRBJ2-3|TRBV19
TGTGCCAGTAGTATACTAGATACGCAGTATTTT
CASSILDTQYF
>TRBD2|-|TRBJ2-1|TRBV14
TGTGCCAGCAGCCAAAGTTTTAGCGGGAGGCTACGGTCCTACAATGAGCAGTTCTTC
CASSQSFSGRLRSYNEQFF
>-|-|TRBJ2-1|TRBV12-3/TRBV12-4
TGTGCCAGCAGTACGGCGGGACCCCTGTTCTTC
CASSTAGPLFF
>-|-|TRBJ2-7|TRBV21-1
TGTGCCAGACAAGAAATTATGGGGGGGAGGCCCTACGAGCAGTACTTC
CARQEIMGGRPYEQYF
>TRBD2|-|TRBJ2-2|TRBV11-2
TGTGCCAGCACCAGACTAGCGGGAGGGCGAAACACCGGGGAGCTGTTTTTT
CASTRLAGGRNTGELFF
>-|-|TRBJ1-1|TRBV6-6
TGTGCCAGCTCCCGATTGGGGGCCACTGAAGCTTTCTTT
CASSRLGATEAFF
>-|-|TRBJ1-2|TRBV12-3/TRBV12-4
TGTGCCAGCAGTTTAGCCAGATTCTATGGCTACACCTTC
CASSLARFYGYTF
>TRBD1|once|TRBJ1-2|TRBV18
TGTGCCAGCTCACCTTACCGGGACAGGGGGCCGGGCTACACCTTC
CASSPYRDRGPGYTF
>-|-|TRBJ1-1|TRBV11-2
TGTGCCAGCAGCTTAGGCGGCGGGGGGGGCGGCACTGAAGCTTTCTTT
CASSLGGGGGGTEAFF
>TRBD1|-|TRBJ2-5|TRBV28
TGTGCCAGCAGGCAGGGGGCGCGGGAGACCCAGTACTTC
CASRQGARETQYF
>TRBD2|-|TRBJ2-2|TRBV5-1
TGCGCCAGCAGCTTGGAGCGGGGACTAGCGGGATCGAACACCGGGGAGCTGTTTTTT
CASSLERGLAGSNTGELFF
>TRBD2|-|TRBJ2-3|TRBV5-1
TGCGCCAGCAGCTCCGGGGGGTATACAGATACGCAGTATTTT
CASSSGGYTDTQYF
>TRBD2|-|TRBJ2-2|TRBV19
TGTGCCAGTATCCGACTAGCGGGAACGGGCACCGGGGAGCTGTTTTTT
CASIRLAGTGTGELFF
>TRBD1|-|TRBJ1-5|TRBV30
TGTGCCTGGAGTGGTGGGACAGGGGCTCAGCCCCAGCATTTT
CAWSGGTGAQPQHF
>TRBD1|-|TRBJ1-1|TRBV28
TGTGCCAGCAGTTTGACAGGGGCCGCCGGGGACACTGAAGCTTTCTTT
CASSLTGAAGDTEAFF
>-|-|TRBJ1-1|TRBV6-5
TGTGCCAGCAGTTACCAGGGAAAAAACACTGAAGCTTTCTTT
CASSYQGKNTEAFF
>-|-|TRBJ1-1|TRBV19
TGTGCCAGTAGTACAGGGGCCCTGAACACTGAAGCTTTCTTT
CASSTGALNTEAFF
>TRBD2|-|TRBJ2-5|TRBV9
TGTGCCAGCAGCGCGACCACTAGCGGCCCCCCCGGGACCCAGTACTTC
CASSATTSGPPGTQYF
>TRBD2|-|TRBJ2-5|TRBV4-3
TGCGCCAGCAGCCCGGGACTAGATGTTGGGACCCAGTACTTC
CASSPGLDVGTQYF
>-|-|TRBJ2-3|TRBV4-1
TGCGCCAGCAGCCCGAGGACTAGCACAGATACGCAGTATTTT
CASSPRTSTDTQYF
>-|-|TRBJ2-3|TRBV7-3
TGTGCCAGCAGCTTAAGTCTAGCGAGCACTAGCACAGATACGCAGTATTTT
CASSLSLASTSTDTQYF
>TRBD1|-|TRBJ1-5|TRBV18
TGTGCCAGCTCAGAACGGGGGACAGGGTGGAATCAGCCCCAGCATTTT
CASSERGTGWNQPQHF
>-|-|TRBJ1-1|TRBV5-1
TGCGCCAGCAGCTTGGAGGGGTCGGGGAACACTGAAGCTTTCTTT
CASSLEGSGNTEAFF
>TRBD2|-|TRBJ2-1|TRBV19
TGTGCCAGTAGTATTTTTAGCGGGAATGAGCAGTTCTTC
CASSIFSGNEQFF
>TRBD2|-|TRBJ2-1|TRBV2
TGTGCCAGCAGTGAAGATCGAGCGGGAAACAATGAGCAGTTCTTC
CASSEDRAGNNEQFF
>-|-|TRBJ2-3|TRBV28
TGTGCCAGCAGACCCGGGACTAGCACAGATACGCAGTATTTT
CASRPGTSTDTQYF